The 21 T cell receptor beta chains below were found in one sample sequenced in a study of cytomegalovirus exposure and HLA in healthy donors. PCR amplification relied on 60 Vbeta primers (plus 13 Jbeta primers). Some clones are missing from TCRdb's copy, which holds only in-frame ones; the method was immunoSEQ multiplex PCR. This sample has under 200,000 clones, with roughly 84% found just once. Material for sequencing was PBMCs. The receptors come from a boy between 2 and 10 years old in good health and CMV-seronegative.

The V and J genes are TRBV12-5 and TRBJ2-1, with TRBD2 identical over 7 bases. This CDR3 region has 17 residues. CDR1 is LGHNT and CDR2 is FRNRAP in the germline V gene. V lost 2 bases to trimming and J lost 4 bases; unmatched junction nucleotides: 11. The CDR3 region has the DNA TGTGCTAGTGGTTTGCCCCCCCTAGCGGAAGAATACAATGAGCAGTTCTTC. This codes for CASGLPPLAEEYNEQFF.

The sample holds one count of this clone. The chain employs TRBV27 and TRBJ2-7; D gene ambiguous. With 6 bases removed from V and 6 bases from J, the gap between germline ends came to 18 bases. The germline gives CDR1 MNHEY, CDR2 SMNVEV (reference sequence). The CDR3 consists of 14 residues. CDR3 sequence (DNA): TGTGCCAGCAGCCAGAGCGACGGCTCGGGCGAGCAGTACTTC. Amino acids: CASSQSDGSGEQYF.

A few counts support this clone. CDR3: CASSLGVQGSYTF. CDR3 in DNA: TGTGCCAGCAGCTTAGGAGTCCAGGGATCCTACACCTTC. The chain recombines TRBV11-2 with TRBJ1-2, with D tentatively TRBD1 (5 bases). Germline V lookup: CDR1 SGHAT, CDR2 FQNNGV. This CDR3 is 13 amino acids long. Trimming shortened V by 1 base and J by 10 bases, and 13 bases separated the two germline ends.

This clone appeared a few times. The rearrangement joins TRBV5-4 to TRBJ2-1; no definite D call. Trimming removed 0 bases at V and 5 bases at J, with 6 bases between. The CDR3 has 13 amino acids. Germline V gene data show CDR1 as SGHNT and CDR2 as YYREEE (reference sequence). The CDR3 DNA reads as TGTGCCAGCAGCTTGGGGCCAAACAATGAGCAGTTCTTC. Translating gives CASSLGPNNEQFF.

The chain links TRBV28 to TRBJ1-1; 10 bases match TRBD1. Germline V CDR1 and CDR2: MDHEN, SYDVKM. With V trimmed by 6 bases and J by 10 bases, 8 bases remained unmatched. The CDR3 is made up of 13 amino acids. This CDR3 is CASSWTGGDRAFF. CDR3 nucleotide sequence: TGTGCCAGCAGCTGGACAGGGGGGGACAGAGCTTTCTTT.

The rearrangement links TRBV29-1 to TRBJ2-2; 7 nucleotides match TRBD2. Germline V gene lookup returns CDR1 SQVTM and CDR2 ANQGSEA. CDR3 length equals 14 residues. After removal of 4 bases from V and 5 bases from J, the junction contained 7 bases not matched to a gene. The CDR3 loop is CSVVVWGGTGELFF. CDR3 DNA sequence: TGCAGCGTTGTGGTGTGGGGAGGGACCGGGGAGCTGTTTTTT.

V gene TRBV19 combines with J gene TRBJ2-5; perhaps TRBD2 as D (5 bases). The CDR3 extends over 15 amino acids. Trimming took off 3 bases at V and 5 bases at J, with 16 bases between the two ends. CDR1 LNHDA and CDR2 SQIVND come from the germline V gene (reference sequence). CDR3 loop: CASSMGSAGRETQYF. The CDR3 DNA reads TGTGCCAGTAGTATGGGGAGCGCAGGCCGGGAGACCCAGTACTTC.

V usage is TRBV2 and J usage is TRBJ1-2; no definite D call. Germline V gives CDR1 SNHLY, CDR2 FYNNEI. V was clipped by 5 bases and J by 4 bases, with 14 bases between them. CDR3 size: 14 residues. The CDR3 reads CASSTDGFGYGYTF. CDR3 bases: TGTGCCAGCAGTACAGACGGATTTGGCTATGGCTACACCTTC. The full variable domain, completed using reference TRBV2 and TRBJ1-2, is EPEVTQTPSHQVTQMGQEVILRCVPISNHLYFYWYRQILGQKVEFLVSFYNNEISEKSEIFDDQFSVERPDGSNFTLKIRSTKLEDSAMYFCASSTDGFGYGYTFGSGTRLTVV.

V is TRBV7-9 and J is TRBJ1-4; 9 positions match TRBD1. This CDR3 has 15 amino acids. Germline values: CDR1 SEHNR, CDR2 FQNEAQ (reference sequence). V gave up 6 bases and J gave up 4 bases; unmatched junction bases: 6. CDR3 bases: TGTGCCAGCAGGGCCGGGACAGGGATTAATGAAAAACTGTTTTTT. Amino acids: CASRAGTGINEKLFF.

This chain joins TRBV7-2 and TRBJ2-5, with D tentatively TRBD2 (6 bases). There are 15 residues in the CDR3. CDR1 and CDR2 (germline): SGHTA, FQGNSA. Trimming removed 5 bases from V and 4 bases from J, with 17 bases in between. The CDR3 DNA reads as TGTGCCAGCAGCCTCGAGGGGCGCGGGGTAGAGACCCAGTACTTC. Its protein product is CASSLEGRGVETQYF.

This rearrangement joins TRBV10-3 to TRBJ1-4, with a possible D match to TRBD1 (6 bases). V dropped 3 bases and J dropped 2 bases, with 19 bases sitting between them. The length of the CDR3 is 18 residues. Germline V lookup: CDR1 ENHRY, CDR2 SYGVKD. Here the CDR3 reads CAISDPGGAGSTNEKLFF. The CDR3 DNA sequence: TGTGCCATCAGTGACCCCGGGGGGGCAGGTAGCACTAATGAAAAACTGTTTTTT.

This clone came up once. CDR3 amino acids: CASSMGTGWNTDTQYF. The CDR3 coding sequence is TGTGCCAGCAGCATGGGGACAGGGTGGAACACAGATACGCAGTATTTT. The V call is TRBV7-6, the J call TRBJ2-3; 9 bases fit TRBD1. The CDR3 covers 16 residues. Germline V lookup: CDR1 SGHVS, CDR2 FNYEAQ. V dropped 5 bases and J dropped 2; count of bases not matched to a gene: 8.

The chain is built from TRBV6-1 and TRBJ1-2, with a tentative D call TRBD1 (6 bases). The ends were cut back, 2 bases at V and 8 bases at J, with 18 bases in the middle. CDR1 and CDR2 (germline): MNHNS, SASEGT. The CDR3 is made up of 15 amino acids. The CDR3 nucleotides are TGTGCCAGCAGTGAATGGGGTCGACAGGCTGCGGGCTACACCTTC. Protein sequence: CASSEWGRQAAGYTF.

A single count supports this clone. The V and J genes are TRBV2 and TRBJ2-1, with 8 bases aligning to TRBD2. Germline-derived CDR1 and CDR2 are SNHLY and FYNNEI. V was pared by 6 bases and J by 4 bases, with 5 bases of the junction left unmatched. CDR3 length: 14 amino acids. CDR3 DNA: TGTGCCAGCAGCACTAGCGGACCGTACAATGAGCAGTTCTTC. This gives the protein CASSTSGPYNEQFF. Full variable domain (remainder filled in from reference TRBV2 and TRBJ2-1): EPEVTQTPSHQVTQMGQEVILRCVPISNHLYFYWYRQILGQKVEFLVSFYNNEISEKSEIFDDQFSVERPDGSNFTLKIRSTKLEDSAMYFCASSTSGPYNEQFFGPGTRLTVL.

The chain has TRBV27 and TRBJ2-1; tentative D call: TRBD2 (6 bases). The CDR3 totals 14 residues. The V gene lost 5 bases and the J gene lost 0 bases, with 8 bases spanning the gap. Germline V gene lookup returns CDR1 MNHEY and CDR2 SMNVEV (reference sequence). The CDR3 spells CASSIAASYNEQFF. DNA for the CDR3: TGTGCCAGCAGTATAGCGGCCTCCTACAATGAGCAGTTCTTC.

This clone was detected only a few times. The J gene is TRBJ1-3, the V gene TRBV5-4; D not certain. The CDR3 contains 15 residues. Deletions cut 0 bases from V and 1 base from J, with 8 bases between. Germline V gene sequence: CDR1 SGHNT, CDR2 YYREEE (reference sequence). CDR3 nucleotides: TGTGCCAGCAGCTTGGGGCCCTGGTCTGGAAACACCATATATTTT. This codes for CASSLGPWSGNTIYF.

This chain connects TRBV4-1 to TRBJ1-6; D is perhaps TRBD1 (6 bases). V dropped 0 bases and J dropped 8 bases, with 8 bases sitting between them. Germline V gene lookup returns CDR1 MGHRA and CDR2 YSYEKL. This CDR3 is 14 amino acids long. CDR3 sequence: CASSQDEGDSPLHF. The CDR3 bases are TGCGCCAGCAGCCAAGATGAGGGGGATTCACCCCTCCACTTT.

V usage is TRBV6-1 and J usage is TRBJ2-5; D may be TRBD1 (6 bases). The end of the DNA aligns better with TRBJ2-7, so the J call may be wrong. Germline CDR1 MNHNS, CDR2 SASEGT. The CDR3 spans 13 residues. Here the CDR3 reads CASRGHERYEQYF. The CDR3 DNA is TGTGCCAGCAGGGGACACGAGCGCTACGAGCAGTACTTC.

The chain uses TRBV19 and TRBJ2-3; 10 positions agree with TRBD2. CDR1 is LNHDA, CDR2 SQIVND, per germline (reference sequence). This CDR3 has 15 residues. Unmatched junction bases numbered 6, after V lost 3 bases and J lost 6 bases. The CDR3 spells CASSITLAGADTQYF. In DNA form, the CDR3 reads TGTGCCAGTAGTATTACCCTAGCGGGAGCGGATACGCAGTATTTT. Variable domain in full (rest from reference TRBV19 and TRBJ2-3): DGGITQSPKYLFRKEGQNVTLSCEQNLNHDAMYWYRQDPGQGLRLIYYSQIVNDFQKGDIAEGYSVSREKKESFPLTVTSAQKNPTAFYLCASSITLAGADTQYFGPGTRLTVL.

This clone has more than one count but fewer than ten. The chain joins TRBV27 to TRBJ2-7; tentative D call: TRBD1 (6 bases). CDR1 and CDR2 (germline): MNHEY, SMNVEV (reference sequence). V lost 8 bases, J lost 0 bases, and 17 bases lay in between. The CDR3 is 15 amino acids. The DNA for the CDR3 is TGTGCCAGCGGAAGAACGACAGGCAGCTCCTACGAGCAGTACTTC. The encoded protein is CASGRTTGSSYEQYF.

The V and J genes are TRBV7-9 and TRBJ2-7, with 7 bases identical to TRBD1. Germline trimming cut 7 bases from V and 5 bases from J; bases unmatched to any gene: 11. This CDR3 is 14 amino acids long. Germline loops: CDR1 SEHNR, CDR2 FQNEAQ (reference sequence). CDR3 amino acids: CASTRTGPLDEQYF. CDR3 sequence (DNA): TGTGCCAGCACCAGGACAGGCCCTTTGGACGAGCAGTACTTC.